The 19 T cell receptor beta chains reported below all come from one sample, sequenced in a study of cytomegalovirus exposure and HLA in healthy donors (dated by TCRdb to the late 2010s). Libraries were built with the immunoSEQ multiplex PCR assay. For the multiplex PCR, a mixture combining 60 forward primers for TCR Vbeta segments and 13 reverse primers for TCR Jbeta segments was used. TCRdb took this table from immuneACCESS and kept in-frame rearrangements with V and J called. Such tables lack part of the clones; where checked against another copy, unresolved V genes explain under half of the gap, and the rest is unexplained. The sample table holds about 41,000 clones, of which over 70% were seen once. The leading ten clones occupy approximately 3% of the sample. The specimen was PBMCs. The receptors were gathered from a man between 45 and 60 years old in good health and CMV-seronegative.

The chain is built from TRBV10-3 and TRBJ1-1; TRBD1 agrees at 10 bases. Germline CDR1 ENHRY, CDR2 SYGVKD. The V and J ends lost 6 bases and 1 base, in that order; junction bases with no gene match: 2. The CDR3 has 14 amino acids. DNA for the CDR3: TGTGCCATCAGCCGACAGGGGGCGAACACTGAAGCTTTCTTT. Protein product: CAISRQGANTEAFF.

This clone was detected only once. V gene TRBV11-2 combines with J gene TRBJ2-1; D is perhaps TRBD1 (7 bases). The V end was cut by 3 bases, the J end by 0 bases, with 12 bases between. CDR1 and CDR2 from the germline V gene are SGHAT and FQNNGV. The CDR3 is 16 amino acids. The CDR3 is CASSLRGDSSYNEQFF. The CDR3 nucleotides read TGTGCCAGCAGCTTGAGGGGGGACAGCTCCTACAATGAGCAGTTCTTC.

Worth noting for this clone: One end of the junction does not line up with germline, which may come from a read error. Different DNA sequences within this sample yield the same CDR3. The V gene is TRBV27, the J gene TRBJ1-6, with D perhaps TRBD1 (6 bases). The CDR3 is 19 amino acids. Germline CDR1 and CDR2: MNHEY and SMNVEV (reference sequence). The CDR3 sequence is CASSLIKVRGATYNSPLHF. The DNA of the CDR3 is TGTGCCAGCAGCCTTATAAAGGTCCGGGGGGCAACCTATAATTCCCCCCTCCACTTT.

V gene TRBV7-8 combines with J gene TRBJ1-3; D possibly corresponds to TRBD1 (6 bases). CDR1 is SGHVS, CDR2 FQNEAQ, per germline. V lost 0 bases and J 0 bases, leaving 12 bases between the germline ends. The CDR3 covers 17 residues. CDR3 region: CASSLAAPGVSGNTIYF. The CDR3 DNA sequence: TGTGCCAGCAGCTTAGCCGCTCCAGGGGTCTCTGGAAACACCATATATTTT. Drawing the rest from reference TRBV7-8 and TRBJ1-3, the complete variable domain is GAGVSQSPRYKVAKRGQDVALRCDPISGHVSLFWYQQALGQGPEFLTYFQNEAQLDKSGLPSDRFFAERPEGSVSTLKIQRTQQEDSAVYLCASSLAAPGVSGNTIYFGEGSWLTVV.

The rearrangement uses TRBV7-9 and TRBJ2-3; 9 bases line up with TRBD2. The germline V gene has CDR1 SEHNR and CDR2 FQNEAQ (reference sequence). The CDR3 length is 16 residues. Germline trimming cut 7 bases from V and 4 bases from J; bases unmatched to any gene: 12. CDR3 coding DNA: TGTGCCAGCATGGGCGGGAGGGCCCGGTGGGCAGATACGCAGTATTTT. Its protein is CASMGGRARWADTQYF.

This sequence joins TRBV28 and TRBJ1-4, with TRBD1 identical over 10 bases. The V segment lost 8 bases and the J segment 4 bases; nucleotides outside the gene matches: 7. CDR1 is MDHEN, CDR2 SYDVKM, per germline. The CDR3 covers 15 residues. The CDR3 nucleotides read TGTGCCAGCGAAGGGGGACAGGGGATTAATGAAAAACTGTTTTTT. Encoded protein: CASEGGQGINEKLFF.

A few counts support this clone. This sequence joins TRBV28 and TRBJ2-1; TRBD2 matches at 10 bases. This CDR3 is built from 15 residues. The V segment lost 3 bases and the J segment 3 bases; nucleotides outside the gene matches: 2. Looked up from germline, CDR1 is MDHEN and CDR2 is SYDVKM. CDR3 residues: CASSFLAGDYNEQFF. CDR3 DNA: TGTGCCAGCAGTTTTCTAGCGGGGGACTACAATGAGCAGTTCTTC.

This clone was picked up a small number of times. V usage is TRBV5-6 and J usage is TRBJ1-2; D possibly corresponds to TRBD1 (6 bases). V gave up 0 bases and J gave up 7 bases, with 16 bases separating them. The CDR3 extends over 15 amino acids. The germline V gene has CDR1 SGHDT and CDR2 YYEEEE. The CDR3 region is CASSLVNPGGAGYTF. The DNA for the CDR3 is TGTGCCAGCAGCTTGGTTAACCCGGGGGGGGCTGGCTACACCTTC. The entire variable domain, with the rest obtained from reference TRBV5-6 and TRBJ1-2, is as follows: DAGVTQSPTHLIKTRGQQVTLRCSPKSGHDTVSWYQQALGQGPQFIFQYYEEEERQRGNFPDRFSGHQFPNYSSELNVNALLLGDSALYLCASSLVNPGGAGYTFGSGTRLTVV.

J is TRBJ2-3 and V is TRBV5-6; maybe TRBD2 (6 bases). Trimming stripped 4 bases from V and 1 base from J, with 16 bases between. This CDR3 comprises 16 residues. CDR1 SGHDT and CDR2 YYEEEE come from the germline V gene. This chain's CDR3 is CASSLSLAARTDTQYF. In DNA form, the CDR3 reads TGTGCCAGCAGCCTATCACTAGCAGCCCGCACAGATACGCAGTATTTT.

This clone was observed once. The CDR3 reads CASSYAQGGTAEAFF. DNA for the CDR3: TGTGCCAGCAGTTACGCCCAAGGGGGTACCGCTGAAGCTTTCTTT. This chain connects TRBV6-5 to TRBJ1-1, with D possibly being TRBD1 (6 bases). The length of the CDR3 is 15 residues. V gave up 2 bases and J gave up 6 bases, with 16 bases separating them. Looked up from germline, CDR1 is MNHEY and CDR2 is SVGAGI.

The chain uses TRBV7-2 and TRBJ2-6; 9 nucleotides match TRBD1. CDR3 length: 16 residues. V shed 5 bases, J shed 0 bases, and the junction held 2 bases outside the gene matches. Germline loops: CDR1 SGHTA, CDR2 FQGNSA. CDR3 amino acids: CASSMTGGSGANVLTF. Here the CDR3 DNA reads TGTGCCAGCAGCATGACAGGGGGCTCTGGGGCCAACGTCCTGACTTTC.

This clone was seen once. The gene calls are TRBV27 and TRBJ1-5, with 11 positions matching TRBD1. The CDR3 has 17 amino acids. Per the germline V gene, CDR1 is MNHEY and CDR2 is SMNVEV (reference sequence). J gave up 4 bases and V 5 bases, and 10 bases lay outside the gene matches. Written as DNA, the CDR3 is TGTGCCAGCAGTCCTAGCCCCGGGACAGGGGGGAATCAGCCCCAGCATTTT. This sequence encodes CASSPSPGTGGNQPQHF.

The chain combines TRBV15 with TRBJ2-5, with 7 bases that match TRBD1. Germline-derived CDR1 and CDR2 are LNHNV and YYDKDF (reference sequence). The V segment lost 3 bases and the J segment 1 base; nucleotides outside the gene matches: 2. The CDR3 is 14 amino acids. The CDR3 is CATSRRTGQETQYF. The DNA of the CDR3 is TGTGCCACCAGCAGGCGGACAGGCCAAGAGACCCAGTACTTC.

This clone was counted a few times. The V and J genes are TRBV18 and TRBJ1-1; D uncertain. The germline V gene encodes CDR1 KGHSH and CDR2 LQKENI. The CDR3 is 14 amino acids. Trimming stripped 2 bases from V and 1 base from J, with 8 bases between. CDR3 coding DNA: TGTGCCAGCTCACCATACAATCCGAACACTGAAGCTTTCTTT. This encodes CASSPYNPNTEAFF.

The chain recombines TRBV29-1 with TRBJ1-1; maybe TRBD1 (6 bases). The V end was cut by 7 bases, the J end by 4 bases, with 13 bases between. This CDR3 has 12 amino acids. Germline loops: CDR1 SQVTM, CDR2 ANQGSEA. CDR3 in DNA: TGCAGCGACTACTCAGGGGTCACTGAAGCTTTCTTT. It is translated as CSDYSGVTEAFF.

The chain couples TRBV5-1 to TRBJ1-1; perhaps TRBD1 as D (5 bases). V lost 2 bases to trimming and J lost 1 base, with 21 bases between them. The germline gives CDR1 SGHRS, CDR2 YFSETQ. This CDR3 is 18 amino acids long. CDR3 DNA: TGCGCCAGCAGCTTAGGGCGGGGACGGAGGATCCAGAACACTGAAGCTTTCTTT. It codes for CASSLGRGRRIQNTEAFF.

This chain links TRBV5-1 with TRBJ2-5; TRBD2 aligns across 11 bases. J lost 4 bases, V lost 1 base, and 6 bases had no gene match. The CDR3 has 16 residues. Germline V gene sequence: CDR1 SGHRS, CDR2 YFSETQ. The CDR3: CASSLPLAGGLETQYF. For the CDR3, the DNA is TGCGCCAGCAGCTTGCCCCTAGCGGGGGGACTAGAGACCCAGTACTTC.

V usage is TRBV18 and J usage is TRBJ2-1; tentatively, D is TRBD2 (6 bases). Trimming removed 0 bases from V and 6 bases from J, with 15 bases in between. The CDR3 length is 16 residues. Germline loops: CDR1 KGHSH, CDR2 LQKENI. CDR3 in DNA: TGTGCCAGCTCACCACCGTTCGGGTCTAGCGTCAATGAGCAGTTCTTC. Translating gives CASSPPFGSSVNEQFF.

The genes are TRBV7-2 and TRBJ1-2; unclear D gene. The CDR3 is made up of 12 amino acids. CDR1 and CDR2 from the germline V gene are SGHTA and FQGNSA. With 5 bases removed from V and 0 bases from J, the gap between germline ends came to 4 bases. This CDR3 reads CASSLSNYGYTF. In DNA, the CDR3 is TGTGCCAGCAGCCTCTCTAACTATGGCTACACCTTC.